The 3 T cell receptor beta chains listed next were all sequenced from one sample in a study of T-cell memory formation after mild COVID-19. TCRdb fed the 5' RACE reads into MiXCR, producing one record per CDR3 protein. The table shows 430,000 or so distinct CDR3 sequences, with about 23% occurring only once. Source material: PBMCs or a T cell subset sorted from them (not recorded which). These receptors all stem from an adult woman who had mild COVID-19 (a few samples of this study predate the infection). Cell type and time point are not known.

The chain recombines TRBV4-3 with TRBJ1-1; D perhaps matches TRBD1 (5 bases). The CDR3 extends over 16 amino acids. The V gene lost 1 base and the J gene lost 4 bases, with 16 bases spanning the gap. Germline CDR1 and CDR2: LGHNA and YSLEER. The CDR3 sequence is CASSQAGWGIGTEAFF. CDR3 bases: TGCGCCAGCAGCCAAGCGGGCTGGGGGATAGGCACTGAAGCTTTCTTT.

This chain joins TRBV24-1 and TRBJ2-7, with D perhaps given as TRBD1 or TRBD2 (5 bases each). This CDR3 is built from 15 residues. Germline V CDR1 and CDR2: KGHDR, SFDVKD. Deletions cut 4 bases from V and 3 bases from J, with 15 bases between. CDR3 amino acids: CATSDNRGPDYEQYF. DNA of the CDR3: TGTGCCACCAGTGACAACCGGGGACCGGACTACGAGCAGTACTTC.

The chain uses TRBV11-3 and TRBJ2-3; possibly TRBD1 or TRBD2 for D (5 bases each). The V gene's germline CDR1 is SGHNT and CDR2 YENEEA. The CDR3 spans 15 residues. V was clipped by 4 bases and J by 2 bases, with 13 bases between them. In nucleotides, the CDR3 is TGTGCCAGCAGCTCGGGATACAGGAACACAGATACGCAGTATTTT. It specifies CASSSGYRNTDTQYF.